This T cell receptor (beta chain) stems from a study of blood T cell repertoires in COVID-19. Overall study context: Spain, Italy and the United States supplied samples that represented acute and convalescent COVID-19. Sources were T cells, B-cell-depleted T cells, or PBMCs; the material itself was cDNA or gDNA.

After removal of 5 bases from V and 6 bases from J, the junction contained 9 bases not matched to a gene. Germline CDR1 is GTSNPN and CDR2 is SVGIG (reference sequence). The CDR3 is made up of 14 amino acids. Original analysis: Using reference gene primer amplification, nucleated cell counts were estimated. The repertoire was sequenced with immunoSEQ multiplex PCR; TCRdb's copy has only in-frame clones and lacks some. That table gives V, J and clone size, and the DNA gave D and trimming. The profile shows 200,000 or so clones, around 82% of them singletons. V gene TRBV30 combines with J gene TRBJ1-5; the match to TRBD1 covers 8 bases. The sequence came from a woman in her thirties who had recovered from COVID-19. The sequencing sample was made of peripheral blood. CDR3 residues: CAWSTGGWGQPQHF. In DNA, the CDR3 is TGTGCCTGGTCCACAGGGGGGTGGGGTCAGCCCCAGCATTTT. The full variable domain, with the rest looked up from reference TRBV30 and TRBJ1-5, is SQTIHQWPATLVQPVGSPLSLECTVEGTSNPNLYWYRQAAGRGLQLLFYSVGIGQISSEVPQNLSASRPQDRQFILSSKKLLLSDSGFYLCAWSTGGWGQPQHFGDGTRLSIL.